These T cell receptor beta chains were read from a single sample in a study of siplizumab effects on memory and regulatory T cells. Sequencing used immunoSEQ multiplex PCR; TCRdb keeps in-frame clones, though not all of them. The table lists more than 85,000 clones, about 93% of them singletons, with about 1.1% in the top ten. Sequenced sample: CD4+ T cells sorted from blood. The receptor source for this set is a human donor in good health. Both conserved end residues are part of each CDR3. The order of the fields is clone size, V gene, CDR3 length, D gene, J gene, CDR3 protein, CDR3 DNA. D genes are given only for firm matches. Part of the rows lack a size; the others show once, few, many or a class for expanded clones.

>NA|TRBV7-9|16|NA|TRBJ2-3
CASSSYGGAVADTQYF
TGTGCCAGCAGCAGTTACGGGGGCGCGGTTGCAGATACGCAGTATTTT
>NA|TRBV28|17|NA|TRBJ2-2
CASSESRRQGRTGELFF
TGTGCCAGCAGTGAAAGTAGACGGCAGGGACGAACCGGGGAGCTGTTTTTT
>NA|TRBV7-9|15|NA|TRBJ2-2
CAPAAAGPWDGELFF
TGTGCCCCAGCGGCCGCGGGACCTTGGGACGGGGAGCTGTTTTTT
>few|TRBV15|14|NA|TRBJ2-5
CATSTRTTGETQYF
TGTGCCACCAGCACCCGGACTACGGGGGAGACCCAGTACTTC
>NA|TRBV6-5|14|TRBD2|TRBJ2-1
CASSPSGRGNEQFF
TGTGCCAGCAGTCCTAGCGGGAGGGGGAATGAGCAGTTCTTC
>NA|TRBV7-3|16|NA|TRBJ1-3
CASSLLGGSPGNTIYF
TGTGCCAGCAGCTTATTGGGGGGCTCCCCTGGAAACACCATATATTTT
>NA|TRBV7-9|14|NA|TRBJ2-1
CASSSGVLYNEQFF
TGTGCCAGCAGCTCAGGGGTCTTATACAATGAGCAGTTCTTC
>NA|TRBV30|13|NA|TRBJ1-5
CAWSVSINQPQHF
TGTGCCTGGAGTGTAAGTATTAATCAGCCCCAGCATTTT
>NA|TRBV5-6|16|NA|TRBJ2-1
CASSVLDRKSYNEQFF
TGTGCCAGCAGTGTTTTAGACAGAAAATCCTACAATGAGCAGTTCTTC
>NA|TRBV30|16|NA|TRBJ1-5
CAWEVKTSGSNQPQHF
TGTGCCTGGGAAGTCAAAACGAGCGGTAGCAATCAGCCCCAGCATTTT
>NA|TRBV2|13|NA|TRBJ1-2
CASSQDLRGGYTF
TGTGCCAGCAGTCAGGACCTGAGGGGTGGCTACACCTTC
>NA|TRBV5-1|14|NA|TRBJ2-2
CASSLEGVPGELFF
TGCGCCAGCAGCTTGGAAGGTGTTCCCGGGGAGCTGTTTTTT
>NA|TRBV6-6|13|NA|TRBJ1-1
CASSRGGNTEAFF
TGTGCCAGCAGTCGGGGGGGGAACACTGAAGCTTTCTTT
>NA|TRBV20-1|9|NA|TRBJ2-3
CSAADTQYF
TGCAGTGCGGCGGATACGCAGTATTTT
>NA|TRBV18|15|TRBD2|TRBJ2-2
CASFLTSGNTGELFF
TGTGCCAGCTTCTTGACTAGCGGGAACACCGGGGAGCTGTTTTTT
>NA|TRBV6-1|11|NA|TRBJ2-2
CSCGLTGELFF
TGTTCATGCGGACTAACCGGGGAGCTGTTTTTT
>NA|TRBV4-1|13|NA|TRBJ2-7
CASSHRGLGEQYF
TGCGCCAGCAGCCATCGGGGCTTGGGCGAGCAGTACTTC
>NA|TRBV6-5|14|TRBD1|TRBJ2-7
CASSSTLTGGEQYF
TGTGCCAGCAGTTCTACTCTTACAGGGGGCGAGCAGTACTTC
>NA|TRBV5-1|15|TRBD1|TRBJ2-7
CASSLGAGGDYEQYF
TGCGCCAGCAGCTTGGGAGCAGGGGGAGACTACGAGCAGTACTTC
>NA|TRBV5-1|13|TRBD1|TRBJ2-7
CASSSTGVWEQYF
TGCGCCAGCAGCTCTACAGGGGTGTGGGAGCAGTACTTC
>NA|TRBV28|14|TRBD1|TRBJ2-7
CASSLPGQGDEQYF
TGTGCCAGCAGTTTACCGGGACAGGGGGACGAGCAGTACTTC
>NA|TRBV2|13|NA|TRBJ2-7
CARAGGGSYEQYF
TGTGCCAGGGCTGGTGGGGGCTCCTACGAGCAGTACTTC
>NA|TRBV2|16|NA|TRBJ2-7
CASQPFEVPSSYEQYF
TGTGCCAGCCAACCGTTCGAGGTTCCTAGCTCCTACGAGCAGTACTTC
>NA|TRBV5-4|14|NA|TRBJ1-3
CASSLAGSGNTIYF
TGTGCCAGCAGCTTGGCAGGTTCTGGAAACACCATATATTTT
>NA|TRBV19|14|NA|TRBJ2-1
CASRGPSSYNEQFF
TGTGCCAGTAGAGGGCCAAGCTCCTACAATGAGCAGTTCTTC
>NA|TRBV18|13|NA|TRBJ1-1
CASSPGMNTEAFF
TGTGCCAGCTCACCAGGGATGAACACTGAAGCTTTCTTT
>NA|TRBV25-1|16|TRBD1|TRBJ2-7
CASSEYKGQGNYEQYF
TGTGCCAGCAGTGAATATAAAGGACAGGGGAACTACGAGCAGTACTTC
>NA|TRBV15|14|NA|TRBJ1-1
CATSRLTDNTEAFF
TGTGCCACCAGCCGATTGACCGACAACACTGAAGCTTTCTTT
>NA|TRBV19|15|TRBD2|TRBJ2-7
CASSQTSGRAYEQYF
TGTGCCAGTAGCCAGACTAGCGGGAGGGCCTACGAGCAGTACTTC
>NA|TRBV28|12|NA|TRBJ2-3
CASRSSTDTQYF
TGTGCCAGCAGATCTAGCACAGATACGCAGTATTTT
>NA|TRBV18|13|NA|TRBJ2-7
CASSRRRSYEQYF
TGTGCCAGCTCACGCCGGCGATCCTACGAGCAGTACTTC
>once|TRBV6-5|15|NA|TRBJ2-3
CASSYSIASTDTQYF
TGTGCCAGCAGTTACTCTATCGCAAGCACAGATACGCAGTATTTT
>NA|TRBV18|14|TRBD1|TRBJ1-2
CASSHRGTNYGYTF
TGTGCCAGCTCTCACAGGGGTACCAACTATGGCTACACCTTC
>NA|TRBV5-1|13|NA|TRBJ2-7
CASSLAGQYEQYF
TGCGCCAGCAGCTTGGCCGGACAGTACGAGCAGTACTTC
>once|TRBV19|15|NA|TRBJ2-1
CASSIARGTFAEQFF
TGTGCCAGTAGTATTGCGAGAGGGACCTTTGCTGAGCAGTTCTTC
>NA|TRBV20-1|11|NA|TRBJ2-1
CSASLDYGQFF
TGCAGTGCTTCCTTGGACTATGGGCAGTTCTTC
>NA|TRBV5-5|15|NA|TRBJ1-5
CASSFWSAVNQPQHF
TGTGCCAGCAGCTTTTGGTCCGCGGTCAATCAGCCCCAGCATTTT
>NA|TRBV4-1|11|NA|TRBJ2-3
CASSAGITQYF
TGCGCCAGCAGCGCCGGGATTACGCAGTATTTT
>NA|TRBV28|13|TRBD2|TRBJ2-7
CASSFAGVGKQYF
TGTGCCAGCAGTTTTGCGGGAGTAGGCAAGCAGTACTTC
>NA|TRBV5-1|13|TRBD1|TRBJ1-1
CASSFDRDTEAFF
TGCGCCAGCAGCTTTGACAGGGACACTGAAGCTTTCTTT
>NA|TRBV27|15|TRBD2|TRBJ2-7
CASTGLAGAVSEQYF
TGTGCCAGCACCGGATTAGCGGGAGCGGTCTCCGAGCAGTACTTC
>once|TRBV9|15|NA|TRBJ2-1
CASSVGLSSYNEQFF
TGTGCCAGCAGCGTAGGATTGAGCTCCTACAATGAGCAGTTCTTC
>NA|TRBV6-6|14|NA|TRBJ2-1
CASSPREQGHEQFF
TGTGCCAGCAGTCCACGGGAACAGGGACATGAGCAGTTCTTC
>NA|TRBV7-6|18|NA|TRBJ2-7
CASSPGFPTGEGLYEQYF
TGTGCCAGCAGCCCAGGGTTCCCTACAGGGGAGGGACTCTACGAGCAGTACTTC